These T cell receptor beta chains were read from a single sample in a study of blood T cell repertoires in COVID-19. Profiling relied on immunoSEQ multiplex PCR, and the TCRdb table lists in-frame clones only, not all of them. Of about 93,000 clones listed, around nine tenths are singletons. The sample comprised peripheral blood. These TCRs come from a woman over 75 with acute or convalescent COVID-19. CDR3s include the opening cysteine and the closing phenylalanine or tryptophan. The order of the fields is J gene, V gene, clone size, D gene, CDR3 protein, CDR3 DNA. D genes are given only for firm matches. Where a row states a size, it is once, few, many or the class of an expanded clone; other rows omit it.

TRBJ1-5	TRBV5-3	.	.	CAPVGAQHF	TGTGCCCCAGTAGGAGCCCAGCATTTT
TRBJ1-5	TRBV6-1	once	.	CASSEARQPSNQPQHF	TGTGCCAGCAGTGAAGCGCGACAGCCTAGCAATCAGCCCCAGCATTTT
TRBJ2-3	TRBV25-1	.	.	CASRRQGVGTDTQYF	TGTGCCAGCAGAAGGCAAGGGGTCGGCACAGATACGCAGTATTTT
TRBJ2-2	TRBV24-1	.	.	CATKSGRDTGELFF	TGTGCCACCAAATCTGGGAGAGACACCGGGGAGCTGTTTTTT
TRBJ2-2	TRBV10-2	.	.	CASTPLPGELFF	TGCGCCAGCACCCCCCTCCCCGGGGAGCTGTTTTTT
TRBJ2-3	TRBV11-2	.	TRBD2	CASSPGTSGGPSTDTQYF	TGTGCCAGCAGCCCAGGGACTAGCGGGGGCCCTAGCACAGATACGCAGTATTTT
TRBJ2-5	TRBV12-3/TRBV12-4	.	.	CASSRTSETQYF	TGTGCCAGCAGTCGGACAAGCGAGACCCAGTACTTC
TRBJ1-6	TRBV3-1/TRBV3-2	once	.	CASSQEPTGSYSPLHF	TGTGCCAGCAGCCAAGAGCCTACAGGGAGTTATTCACCCCTCCACTTT
TRBJ2-1	TRBV24-1	.	TRBD2	CATSGWTSGEYNEQFF	TGTGCCACCAGTGGTTGGACTAGCGGGGAGTACAATGAGCAGTTCTTC
TRBJ1-4	TRBV28	.	.	CASSLTTSTNEKLFF	TGTGCCAGCAGTTTAACAACATCCACTAATGAAAAACTGTTTTTT
TRBJ2-7	TRBV5-1	.	TRBD1	CASSSGAGTGLYEQYF	TGCGCCAGCAGCTCCGGCGCCGGGACAGGGTTGTACGAGCAGTACTTC
TRBJ2-2	TRBV2	once	TRBD2	CASSEGRGVPGELFF	TGTGCCAGCAGTGAAGGACGGGGGGTCCCCGGGGAGCTGTTTTTT
TRBJ2-5	TRBV19	.	.	CATTDRGAMETQYF	TGTGCCACAACTGACCGGGGGGCCATGGAGACCCAGTACTTC
TRBJ1-6	TRBV28	.	.	CASSGDMYNSPLHF	TGTGCCAGCAGTGGGGACATGTATAATTCACCCCTCCACTTT
TRBJ2-7	TRBV5-5	.	.	CASSLARVSYEQYF	TGTGCCAGCAGCTTGGCCCGGGTCTCCTACGAGCAGTACTTC
TRBJ2-2	TRBV7-3	.	.	CASSLDLNTGELFF	TGTGCCAGCAGCTTAGATCTAAACACCGGGGAGCTGTTTTTT
TRBJ2-5	TRBV2	.	.	CASSVDRKETQYF	TGTGCCAGCAGTGTGGACAGAAAAGAGACCCAGTACTTC
TRBJ2-3	TRBV7-3	.	.	CASSLRGTSTDTQYF	TGTGCCAGCAGCTTACGGGGGACTAGCACAGATACGCAGTATTTT
TRBJ1-6	TRBV3-1/TRBV3-2	.	TRBD1	CASSQAGTGVFNSPLHF	TGTGCCAGCAGCCAAGCCGGGACAGGGGTTTTTAATTCACCCCTCCACTTT
TRBJ2-7	TRBV10-3	.	TRBD1	CAISGTGTGDLYEQYF	TGTGCCATCAGTGGGACAGGGACAGGGGATCTCTACGAGCAGTACTTC
TRBJ1-3	TRBV21-1	.	.	CARNQDRGYGSRKGNTIYF	TGTGCCAGAAACCAGGACAGGGGGTATGGGTCTCGGAAGGGAAACACCATATATTTT
TRBJ1-4	TRBV18	.	.	CASSPDPAGRDEKLFF	TGTGCCAGCTCACCAGACCCCGCAGGGAGGGATGAAAAACTGTTTTTT
TRBJ1-1	TRBV19	.	.	CASSPTQGPEAFF	TGTGCCAGTAGTCCAACACAGGGTCCAGAAGCTTTCTTT
TRBJ2-3	TRBV6-5	.	.	CASLGAGDTQYF	TGTGCCAGCCTAGGGGCAGGAGATACGCAGTATTTT
TRBJ2-7	TRBV28	.	.	CASSFNRGGLYEQYF	TGTGCCAGCAGTTTTAATAGGGGAGGTTTGTACGAGCAGTACTTC
TRBJ1-4	TRBV5-8	.	.	CASSQMDTYEKLFF	TGTGCCAGCAGCCAGATGGACACTTATGAAAAACTGTTTTTT
TRBJ1-4	TRBV6-5	.	.	CASSYDAEEKLFF	TGTGCCAGCAGTTACGACGCGGAGGAAAAACTGTTTTTT
TRBJ1-2	TRBV7-2	.	.	CASSVVQGIYGYTF	TGTGCCAGCAGCGTAGTACAGGGAATCTATGGCTACACCTTC
TRBJ1-2	TRBV24-1	.	.	CATSGGYGYTF	TGTGCCACCAGTGGAGGGTATGGCTACACCTTC
TRBJ1-1	TRBV6-6	once	TRBD1	CASSKPGQGNTEAFF	TGTGCCAGCAGTAAACCGGGACAGGGGAACACTGAAGCTTTCTTT
TRBJ2-5	TRBV6-5	.	.	CASSYLGQGMGETQYF	TGTGCCAGCAGTTACCTAGGGCAGGGGATGGGAGAGACCCAGTACTTC
TRBJ1-1	TRBV7-3	.	TRBD1	CASSLSRGDEAFF	TGTGCCAGCAGCTTAAGCAGGGGGGATGAAGCTTTCTTT
TRBJ1-1	TRBV29-1	.	.	CSVTSQTLNTEAFF	TGCAGCGTCACTAGCCAAACCCTGAACACTGAAGCTTTCTTT
TRBJ2-7	TRBV10-2	once	.	CASSESGPGYEQYF	TGCGCCAGCAGTGAGTCTGGACCGGGGTACGAGCAGTACTTC
TRBJ2-3	TRBV3-1/TRBV3-2	.	.	CASSQVSLPSTDTQYF	TGTGCCAGCAGCCAAGTTTCTCTACCCAGCACAGATACGCAGTATTTT
TRBJ1-6	TRBV6-6	.	.	CASSPLRGDSPLHF	TGTGCCAGCAGTCCTCTTCGGGGGGATTCACCCCTCCACTTT
TRBJ1-2	TRBV18	.	.	CASSPTGFDYTF	TGTGCCAGCTCACCAACGGGGTTCGACTACACCTTC
TRBJ1-1	TRBV7-9	.	TRBD1	CASSPLGQGEAFF	TGTGCCAGCAGCCCGCTAGGACAGGGCGAAGCTTTCTTT
TRBJ1-4	TRBV6-1	.	TRBD1	CASSEETGNEEKLFF	TGTGCCAGCAGTGAAGAGACAGGGAATGAAGAAAAACTGTTTTTT
TRBJ2-7	TRBV7-2	.	TRBD2	CASSPGLAGYEQYF	TGTGCCAGCAGCCCGGGACTAGCGGGTTACGAGCAGTACTTC
TRBJ1-1	TRBV19	.	.	CASSRSGVAMNTEAFF	TGTGCCAGTAGTAGGTCCGGGGTTGCGATGAACACTGAAGCTTTCTTT
TRBJ1-2	TRBV19	few	TRBD1	CASSDNRGRGYTF	TGTGCCAGTAGCGACAACAGGGGAAGGGGCTACACCTTC
TRBJ2-3	TRBV7-9	.	.	CASSLSLSTDTQYF	TGTGCCAGCAGCTTGTCACTTAGCACAGATACGCAGTATTTT
TRBJ1-3	TRBV19	.	.	CASSTRGNTIYF	TGTGCCAGTAGTACCCGTGGAAACACCATATATTTT
TRBJ1-1	TRBV28	.	.	CASSPPNRATEAFF	TGTGCCAGCAGCCCCCCAAACAGGGCCACTGAAGCTTTCTTT
TRBJ2-2	TRBV7-7	.	.	CASSPGHNTGELFF	TGTGCTAGCAGCCCTGGACACAACACCGGGGAGCTGTTTTTT
TRBJ2-1	TRBV3-1/TRBV3-2	.	TRBD2	CASSQVVAGGSSYNEQFF	TGTGCCAGCAGCCAAGTGGTAGCGGGGGGCAGCTCCTACAATGAGCAGTTCTTC
TRBJ2-1	TRBV20-1	.	.	CSASIPPWGHEQFF	TGCAGTGCTAGTATCCCCCCCTGGGGGCATGAGCAGTTCTTC
TRBJ1-2	TRBV11-2	.	.	CASNGGAGDYGYTF	TGTGCCAGCAACGGCGGGGCAGGTGACTATGGCTACACCTTC
TRBJ1-2	TRBV5-6	many	.	CASSFTGRGYTF	TGTGCCAGCAGCTTTACAGGGCGCGGCTACACCTTC
TRBJ2-7	TRBV11-2	.	TRBD2	CASRSGGVHSYEQYF	TGTGCCAGCAGGTCTGGGGGGGTTCACTCCTACGAGCAGTACTTC
TRBJ2-2	TRBV9	once	TRBD2	CASSVDWGASGYTGELFF	TGTGCCAGCAGCGTAGATTGGGGGGCTAGCGGGTACACCGGGGAGCTGTTTTTT
TRBJ1-5	TRBV25-1	.	TRBD1	CATPGQGKSQPQHF	TGTGCCACCCCGGGACAGGGGAAATCTCAGCCCCAGCATTTT
TRBJ1-2	TRBV10-3	few	.	CAISGTANYGYTF	TGTGCCATCAGTGGGACAGCTAACTATGGCTACACCTTC
TRBJ2-2	TRBV30	.	TRBD2	CAWSAISGGLGTGELFF	TGTGCCTGGAGTGCTATCAGCGGGGGCTTGGGCACCGGGGAGCTGTTTTTT